The 16 T cell receptor beta chains listed next were all sequenced from one sample in a study of blood T cell repertoires in COVID-19. Here immunoSEQ multiplex PCR was the method, and the copy in TCRdb shows in-frame clones only, minus some. The sample includes tens of thousands of clones, roughly nine tenths of them seen just once. The sequenced sample consisted of peripheral blood. These receptors were obtained from a human donor with acute or convalescent COVID-19. The donor label of this sample is uncertain.

The gene calls are TRBV2 and TRBJ2-2; TRBD1 is a possible D gene (6 bases). Germline lookup yields CDR1 SNHLY and CDR2 FYNNEI. The CDR3 totals 17 residues. V was shortened by 7 bases and J by 4 bases, with 22 bases between the two germline ends. The DNA of the CDR3 is TGTGCCAGCAAAACCGGCAGGGGACAAGGGGGCACCGGGGAGCTGTTTTTT. Translating gives CASKTGRGQGGTGELFF.

The rearrangement links TRBV6-5 to TRBJ2-4, with D possibly TRBD1 on 5 matching bases. From germline, CDR1 is MNHEY and CDR2 SVGAGI. Trimming removed 8 bases at V and 10 bases at J, with 9 bases between. The length of the CDR3 is 10 residues. The CDR3 DNA is TGTGCCAGCGGCCGGACAATTCAGTACTTC. It codes for CASGRTIQYF.

This chain joins TRBV6-5 and TRBJ1-3; no firm D call. Germline V gene lookup returns CDR1 MNHEY and CDR2 SVGAGI. The CDR3 loop spans 15 amino acids. Between the trimmed V and J ends, which lost 4 bases and 1 base, there was a span of 11 bases. CDR3 DNA sequence: TGTGCCAGCAGTTCCTCTTTTCGGTCTGGAAACACCATATATTTT. Its protein is CASSSSFRSGNTIYF.

The chain combines TRBV11-2 with TRBJ2-5; the D is unclear. Trimming took 1 base from V and 5 from J, leaving 8 bases between them. This CDR3 spans 13 amino acids. Germline lookup yields CDR1 SGHAT and CDR2 FQNNGV. Here the CDR3 reads CASSLGWAETQYF. DNA of the CDR3: TGTGCCAGCAGCTTAGGATGGGCGGAGACCCAGTACTTC.

The chain employs TRBV5-1 and TRBJ2-5, with 10 bases identical to TRBD2. Trimming cost V 0 bases and J 3 bases; bases outside gene matches: 8. This CDR3 spans 17 amino acids. The germline V gene encodes CDR1 SGHRS and CDR2 YFSETQ. The DNA for the CDR3 is TGCGCCAGCAGCTTGGTCCTCCTTACTAGCGGGAAAGAGACCCAGTACTTC. Encoded protein: CASSLVLLTSGKETQYF.

The V call is TRBV18, the J call TRBJ2-7; 7 bases map to TRBD2. Trimming at V came to 4 bases and at J to 2 bases, leaving 5 bases not matched to a gene. This CDR3 is built from 14 residues. Germline V CDR1 and CDR2: KGHSH, LQKENI. The CDR3 DNA reads as TGTGCCAGCTCACAGGGACGGGAGGCCTACGAGCAGTACTTC. This sequence encodes CASSQGREAYEQYF.

This sequence joins TRBV6-1 and TRBJ2-1; 11 bases match TRBD1. The CDR3 length is 14 residues. With V trimmed by 6 bases and J by 3 bases, 1 base remained unmatched. Per the germline V gene, CDR1 is MNHNS and CDR2 is SASEGT. The DNA of the CDR3 is TGTGCCAGCAGGGGACAGGGGGACTACAATGAGCAGTTCTTC. Residues: CASRGQGDYNEQFF.

This chain joins TRBV11-3 and TRBJ2-5, with TRBD1 matching 8 bases. Germline CDR1 and CDR2: SGHNT and YENEEA. Unmatched junction bases numbered 5, after V lost 3 bases and J lost 2 bases. This CDR3 is built from 15 residues. CDR3 DNA sequence: TGTGCCAGCAGCTTGGGACAGGCTCCACAAGAGACCCAGTACTTC. Translating gives CASSLGQAPQETQYF.

V and J are TRBV1 and TRBJ1-3. TRBV1 is assigned pseudogene status. The CDR3 totals 16 residues. In nucleotides, the CDR3 is TGCACCAGCAGCCCAATCCCGGGAAGGGCTGGAAACACCATATATTTT. Residues: CTSSPIPGRAGNTIYF.

This clone was seen a single time. This chain joins TRBV6-5 and TRBJ1-5; TRBD1 agrees at 7 bases. Looked up from germline, CDR1 is MNHEY and CDR2 is SVGAGI. V was clipped by 5 bases and J by 4 bases; unmatched bases: 2. This CDR3 has 13 amino acids. The chain's CDR3 is CASSMTGNQPQHF. Written as DNA, the CDR3 is TGTGCCAGCAGTATGACAGGGAATCAGCCCCAGCATTTT.

The chain carries TRBV5-1 and TRBJ1-2; D gene uncertain. V lost 0 bases and J 8 bases, leaving 11 bases between the germline ends. There are 13 residues in the CDR3. Germline assignment: CDR1 SGHRS and CDR2 YFSETQ. CDR3: CASSLARPEGYTF. CDR3 nucleotide sequence: TGCGCCAGCAGCTTGGCCCGGCCGGAGGGCTACACCTTC. Together with reference TRBV5-1 and TRBJ1-2, the CDR3 gives the full variable domain: KAGVTQTPRYLIKTRGQQVTLSCSPISGHRSVSWYQQTPGQGLQFLFEYFSETQRNKGNFPGRFSGRQFSNSRSEMNVSTLELGDSALYLCASSLARPEGYTFGSGTRLTVV.

CDR3 region: CASSLGLAGGPDTQYF. CDR3 bases: TGCGCCAGCAGCTTGGGACTAGCGGGGGGGCCCGATACGCAGTATTTT. The chain links TRBV5-1 to TRBJ2-3, with 14 nucleotides matching TRBD2. CDR1 and CDR2 (germline): SGHRS, YFSETQ. With V trimmed by 0 bases and J by 6 bases, 3 bases remained unmatched. The CDR3 covers 16 residues.

V is TRBV19 and J is TRBJ2-7; 11 positions agree with TRBD1. Trimming removed 0 bases from V and 5 bases from J; junction bases left unmatched: 3. Looked up from germline, CDR1 is LNHDA and CDR2 is SQIVND (reference sequence). This CDR3 is built from 15 residues. For the CDR3, the DNA is TGTGCCAGTAGTATAGATTGGACAGGGGGCAACGAGCAGTACTTC. Translated: CASSIDWTGGNEQYF. The entire variable domain, with the rest obtained from reference TRBV19 and TRBJ2-7, is as follows: DGGITQSPKYLFRKEGQNVTLSCEQNLNHDAMYWYRQDPGQGLRLIYYSQIVNDFQKGDIAEGYSVSREKKESFPLTVTSAQKNPTAFYLCASSIDWTGGNEQYFGPGTRLTVT.

This clone was picked up one time. This chain links TRBV5-8 with TRBJ1-4, with unresolved D. V was shortened by 4 bases and J by 1 base, with 14 bases between the two germline ends. The germline V gene encodes CDR1 SGHTS and CDR2 YDEGEE. The CDR3 contains 16 residues. The CDR3 loop is CASSPGILGTNEKLFF. Written as DNA, the CDR3 is TGTGCCAGCAGCCCCGGGATTCTAGGAACTAATGAAAAACTGTTTTTT.

A few counts support this clone. The DNA of the CDR3 is TGCGCCAGCAGCTTGAGCACCTATGAGCAGTTCTTC. Its translation: CASSLSTYEQFF. The chain couples TRBV5-1 to TRBJ2-1; D uncertain. This CDR3 is built from 12 residues. Germline V lookup: CDR1 SGHRS, CDR2 YFSETQ. Deletions cut 1 base from V and 8 bases from J, with 7 bases between.

The chain joins TRBV30 to TRBJ2-5, with D uncertain. The CDR3 runs to 12 residues. V was pared by 0 bases and J by 4 bases, with 6 bases between. Germline V lookup: CDR1 GTSNPN, CDR2 SVGIG (reference sequence). CDR3 sequence: CAWSVIRETQYF. The DNA of the CDR3 is TGTGCCTGGAGTGTAATCAGAGAGACCCAGTACTTC.